Described below is a single T cell receptor beta chain sequence and its context. Its matching antigen is unknown. Being one base from a much bigger clone, this may be a read error. This sample is part of a study of T cell repertoires in cytomegalovirus infection. Study context: Recently identified HLA-C-restricted CMV epitopes were used, and well-studied HLA-B-restricted CMV epitopes were used as well. CMV infection plus the matching HLA type was flagged by public TCR beta signatures. Study observations and caveats: The ex vivo response was dominated by HLA-C-restricted CMV-specific TCR beta clonotypes. There were carriers of CMV plus the relevant HLA, and cumulative public TCR beta family frequency identified them.

This CDR3 has 12 residues. V lost 3 bases, J lost 2 bases, and 5 bases lay in between. Germline V gene data show CDR1 as SGHTA and CDR2 as FQGNSA. TCRdb processed the reads anew with MiXCR; each CDR3 protein has one entry. The repertoire holds about 310,000 distinct CDR3 sequences, with roughly 25% as singletons. This material consisted of cultured PBMCs, taken from culture after CMV antigen stimulation. The chain has TRBV7-2 and TRBJ2-7; D is undetermined. The sequence was obtained from a human donor in good health (CMV status not recorded). Some clones in this sample may be carry-over from other donors' samples. The CDR3 reads CASSFPAYEQYF. The CDR3 DNA reads TGTGCCAGCAGCTTCCCCGCCTACGAGCAGTACTTC.